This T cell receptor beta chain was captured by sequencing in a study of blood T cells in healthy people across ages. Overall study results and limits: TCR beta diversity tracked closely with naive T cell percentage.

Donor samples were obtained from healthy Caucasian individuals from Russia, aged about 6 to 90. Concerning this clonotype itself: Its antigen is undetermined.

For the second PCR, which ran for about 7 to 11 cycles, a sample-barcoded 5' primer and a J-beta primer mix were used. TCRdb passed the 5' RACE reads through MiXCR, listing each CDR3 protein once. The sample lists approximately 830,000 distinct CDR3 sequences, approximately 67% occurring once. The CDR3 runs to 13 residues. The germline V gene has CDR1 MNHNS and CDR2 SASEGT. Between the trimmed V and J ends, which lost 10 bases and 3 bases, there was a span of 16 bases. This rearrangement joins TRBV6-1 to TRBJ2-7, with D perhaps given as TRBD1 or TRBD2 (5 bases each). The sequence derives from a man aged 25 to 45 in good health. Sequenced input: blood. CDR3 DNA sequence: TGTGCCACCGGGACGGCAACAAACTACGAGCAGTACTTC. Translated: CATGTATNYEQYF.